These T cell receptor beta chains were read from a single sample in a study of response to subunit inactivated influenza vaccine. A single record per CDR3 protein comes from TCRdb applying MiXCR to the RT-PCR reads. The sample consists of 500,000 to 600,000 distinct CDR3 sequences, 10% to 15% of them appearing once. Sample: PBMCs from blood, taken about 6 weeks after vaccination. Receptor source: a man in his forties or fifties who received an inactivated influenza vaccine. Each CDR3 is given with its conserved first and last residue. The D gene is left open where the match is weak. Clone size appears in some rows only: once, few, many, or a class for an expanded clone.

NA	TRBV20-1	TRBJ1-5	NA	CSARQMRQLYNQPQHF	TGCAGTGCTAGACAAATGAGACAGCTTTACAATCAGCCCCAGCATTTT
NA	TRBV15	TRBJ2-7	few	CATSRGRGAANEQYF	TGTGCCACCAGCAGAGGTAGGGGTGCAGCCAACGAGCAGTACTTC
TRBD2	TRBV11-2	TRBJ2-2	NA	CASSLLAGGITGELFF	TGTGCCAGCAGCCTCCTAGCGGGGGGAATCACCGGGGAGCTGTTTTTT
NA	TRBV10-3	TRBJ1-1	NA	CAISAGGGITEAFF	TGTGCCATCTCGGCGGGCGGGGGGATTACTGAAGCTTTCTTT
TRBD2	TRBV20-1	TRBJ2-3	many	CSARRSSGRTDTQYF	TGCAGTGCTAGAAGGTCTAGCGGGAGGACAGATACGCAGTATTTT
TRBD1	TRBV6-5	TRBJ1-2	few	CASSYRGQGHGYTF	TGTGCCAGCAGTTACCGGGGACAGGGTCATGGCTACACCTTC
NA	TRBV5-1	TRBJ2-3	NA	CASSWGSEGGTDTQYF	TGCGCCAGCAGCTGGGGGTCAGAAGGGGGAACAGATACGCAGTATTTT
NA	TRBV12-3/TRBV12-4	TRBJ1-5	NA	CASSLGGSEPQHF	TGTGCCAGCAGTTTAGGAGGGTCTGAGCCCCAGCATTTT
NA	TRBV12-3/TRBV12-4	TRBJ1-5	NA	CASSSRFGYQPQHF	TGTGCCAGCAGTTCCCGGTTCGGGTATCAGCCCCAGCATTTT
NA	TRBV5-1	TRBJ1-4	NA	CASSWVGTTNEKLFF	TGCGCCAGCAGCTGGGTTGGGACAACTAATGAAAAACTGTTTTTT
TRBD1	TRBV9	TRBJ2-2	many	CASSFNPGDRGTGELFF	TGTGCCAGCAGCTTTAACCCCGGCGACAGGGGAACCGGGGAGCTGTTTTTT
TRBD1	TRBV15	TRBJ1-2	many	CATSVHGQVNYGYTF	TGTGCCACCAGTGTACATGGACAGGTCAACTATGGCTACACCTTC
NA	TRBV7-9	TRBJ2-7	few	CASRQVNSYEQYF	TGTGCCAGCAGACAGGTCAACTCCTACGAGCAGTACTTC
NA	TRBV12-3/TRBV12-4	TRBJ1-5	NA	CASTITGREGQPQHF	TGTGCCAGCACAATAACTGGTCGGGAAGGTCAGCCCCAGCATTTT
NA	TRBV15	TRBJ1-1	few	CATSRDRGGQSAEAFF	TGTGCCACCAGCAGAGATCGGGGAGGGCAATCCGCTGAAGCTTTCTTT
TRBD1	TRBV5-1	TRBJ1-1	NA	CASSAGTGGSNTEAFF	TGCGCCAGCAGCGCCGGGACAGGGGGTTCGAACACTGAAGCTTTCTTT
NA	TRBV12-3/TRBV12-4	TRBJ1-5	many	CASSLGGPQHF	TGTGCCAGCAGTTTAGGGGGGCCCCAGCATTTT
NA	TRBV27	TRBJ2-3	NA	CASSFQDQAHPQYF	TGTGCCAGCAGTTTCCAGGACCAGGCTCATCCGCAGTATTTT
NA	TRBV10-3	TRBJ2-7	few	CAISWGDNEQYF	TGTGCCATCAGTTGGGGGGATAACGAGCAGTACTTC
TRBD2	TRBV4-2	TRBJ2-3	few	CASSQTSGGTDTQYF	TGTGCCAGCAGCCAGACTAGCGGGGGCACAGATACGCAGTATTTT
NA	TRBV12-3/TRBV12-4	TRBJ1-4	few	CASSLSSTNEKLFF	TGTGCCAGCAGTTTATCCTCAACTAATGAAAAACTGTTTTTT
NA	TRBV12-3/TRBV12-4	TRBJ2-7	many	CASSPLEGRATYEQYF	TGTGCCAGCAGCCCATTAGAGGGGCGGGCTACCTACGAGCAGTACTTC
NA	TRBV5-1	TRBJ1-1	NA	CASSLRGSANTEAFF	TGCGCCAGCAGCTTACGGGGTTCCGCCAACACTGAAGCTTTCTTT
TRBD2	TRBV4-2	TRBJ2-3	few	CASSQENTAGADTQYF	TGTGCCAGCAGCCAAGAGAACACGGCGGGAGCAGATACGCAGTATTTT
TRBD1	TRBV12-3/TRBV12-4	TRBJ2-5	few	CASSLPRTGLETQYF	TGTGCCAGCAGCCTACCGAGGACAGGGCTAGAGACCCAGTACTTC
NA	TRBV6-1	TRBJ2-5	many	CASSEAPRGKAVAPYQETQYF	TGTGCCAGCAGTGAAGCGCCGCGGGGAAAGGCTGTGGCTCCGTACCAAGAGACCCAGTACTTC